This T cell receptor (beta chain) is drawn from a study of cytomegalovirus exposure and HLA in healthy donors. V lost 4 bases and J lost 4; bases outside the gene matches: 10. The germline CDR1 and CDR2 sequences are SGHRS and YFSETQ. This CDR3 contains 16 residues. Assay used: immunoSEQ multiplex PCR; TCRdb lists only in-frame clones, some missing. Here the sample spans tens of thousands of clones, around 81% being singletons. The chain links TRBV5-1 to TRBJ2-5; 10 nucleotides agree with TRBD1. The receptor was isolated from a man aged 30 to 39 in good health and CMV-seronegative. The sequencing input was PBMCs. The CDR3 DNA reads TGCGCCAGCAGCATCGAAACCGGGACAGGGGCAGAGACCCAGTACTTC. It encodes CASSIETGTGAETQYF.